This is a list of T cell receptor beta chains from one sample in a study of T-cell memory formation after mild COVID-19. Each CDR3 protein gets one entry after TCRdb re-called the 5' RACE reads with MiXCR. The repertoire holds 85,000 to 130,000 distinct CDR3 sequences, with 11% as singletons. Input material: PBMCs or a T cell subset sorted from them (not recorded which). The source is a man between 18 and 35 years old who had mild COVID-19 (a few samples of this study predate the infection). Cell type and time point are not known. Both conserved end residues are part of each CDR3. D genes are given only for firm matches. Only some rows state a clone size, as once, few, many or a class for expanded clones.

d_call | clone_size | j_call | v_call | cdr3_aa | cdr3_nt
TRBD2 | few | TRBJ2-3 | TRBV4-3 | CASSQDMSGGLNTQYF | TGCGCCAGCAGCCAAGATATGAGCGGGGGTTTGAATACGCAGTATTTT
NA | NA | TRBJ2-7 | TRBV12-3/TRBV12-4 | CASSDEDGLFSYEQYF | TGTGCCAGCAGTGACGAGGACGGCCTCTTCTCCTACGAGCAGTACTTC
NA | many | TRBJ1-2 | TRBV9 | CASSVGGPIEGGYTF | TGTGCCAGCAGCGTAGGGGGTCCGATCGAGGGTGGCTACACCTTC
NA | few | TRBJ2-1 | TRBV29-1 | CSVVRSYNEQFF | TGCAGCGTTGTTCGCTCCTACAATGAGCAGTTCTTC
NA | NA | TRBJ1-1 | TRBV29-1 | CSATADTEAFF | TGCAGCGCTACGGCCGACACTGAAGCTTTCTTT
NA | NA | TRBJ1-1 | TRBV11-2 | CASSFYSDAEAFF | TGTGCCAGCAGCTTCTACTCCGACGCTGAAGCTTTCTTT
NA | NA | TRBJ1-1 | TRBV4-1 | CASSQVSLNTEAFF | TGCGCCAGCAGCCAAGTCTCATTGAACACTGAAGCTTTCTTT
NA | NA | TRBJ2-1 | TRBV10-3 | CAISDYGTLHSYNEQFF | TGTGCCATCAGTGATTACGGGACACTCCACTCCTACAATGAGCAGTTCTTC
NA | NA | TRBJ1-1 | TRBV28 | CASSLGVHTEAFF | TGTGCCAGCAGTTTGGGAGTTCACACTGAAGCTTTCTTT
TRBD1 | few | TRBJ2-1 | TRBV2 | CASSALQGGNEQFF | TGTGCCAGCAGTGCCTTACAGGGGGGTAATGAGCAGTTCTTC